This record looks at one TCR beta chain sequence and its context. This sample was included in a study of blood T cell repertoires in COVID-19. Across the study: Italy, Spain and the United States were the sources of the convalescent and acute COVID-19 samples.

The CDR3 loop spans 15 amino acids. Between the trimmed V and J ends, which lost 2 bases and 5 bases, there was a span of 12 bases. Germline CDR1 MNHNS, CDR2 SASEGT. The repertoire was sequenced with immunoSEQ multiplex PCR; TCRdb's copy has only in-frame clones and lacks some. This table holds under 95,000 clones, 88% found once. Input material: peripheral blood. This sequence was found in a human donor in a cohort sampled during active COVID-19. The genes are TRBV6-1 and TRBJ1-4, with unresolved D. CDR3 residues: CASSESAGFNEKLFF. The CDR3 DNA reads as TGTGCCAGCAGTGAATCGGCGGGGTTCAATGAAAAACTGTTTTTT.